Listed here are 13 T cell receptor beta chains from one sample, sequenced in a study of blood T cell repertoires in COVID-19. Using immunoSEQ multiplex PCR, the repertoire was profiled, and TCRdb retains in-frame clones only, with some absent. The table has fewer than 250,000 clones, over 75% seen once; the top ten hold 6.2%. The specimen sequenced was peripheral blood. These TCRs come from a woman in her forties who had recovered from COVID-19.

The chain has TRBV20-1 and TRBJ1-5, with D hard to call. This CDR3 has 13 amino acids. Germline assignment: CDR1 DFQATT and CDR2 SNEGSKA (reference sequence). The V end was cut by 3 bases, the J end by 4 bases, with 10 bases between. The CDR3 spells CSASSVSNQPQHF. In DNA, the CDR3 is TGCAGTGCTAGTAGCGTTTCTAATCAGCCCCAGCATTTT.

The chain employs TRBV4-3 and TRBJ1-4; 7 bases line up with TRBD1. This CDR3 is 19 amino acids long. Unmatched junction bases numbered 17, after V lost 0 bases and J lost 7 bases. Germline V gives CDR1 LGHNA, CDR2 YSLEER. The CDR3 reads CASSQDGTAVAGLFEKLFF. In DNA, the CDR3 is TGCGCCAGCAGCCAAGACGGGACAGCGGTAGCAGGGCTATTTGAAAAACTGTTTTTT.

This clone was observed a single time. CDR3 amino acids: CATSRGSGSRVDEQFF. CDR3 sequence (DNA): TGTGCCACCAGCAGGGGTAGCGGGAGTCGGGTCGATGAGCAGTTCTTC. The chain has TRBV15 and TRBJ2-1, with TRBD2 identical over 9 bases. CDR1 is LNHNV, CDR2 YYDKDF, per germline (reference sequence). This CDR3 has 16 residues. J gave up 8 bases and V 3 bases, and 11 bases lay outside the gene matches.

The J gene is TRBJ2-3, the V gene TRBV9; tentatively, D is TRBD2 (6 bases). Trimming stripped 3 bases from V and 2 bases from J, with 22 bases between. The CDR3 has 18 residues. Germline loops: CDR1 SGDLS, CDR2 YYNGEE. As DNA, the CDR3 is TGTGCCAGCAGCGAGGGATCAGGATTGGGGACTTACACAGATACGCAGTATTTT. Amino acid sequence: CASSEGSGLGTYTDTQYF.

The V and J genes are TRBV25-1 and TRBJ1-4; 9 nucleotides line up with TRBD1. In germline, CDR1 is MGHDK, CDR2 SYGVNS. The J segment lost 10 bases and the V segment lost 4 bases, leaving 10 bases of the junction unmatched. This CDR3 spans 15 amino acids. The CDR3 DNA reads as TGTGCCAGCAGTGGATGGACAGGGGCGGAGGGAAAACTGTTTTTT. Residues: CASSGWTGAEGKLFF. The whole variable domain, filled in from reference TRBV25-1 and TRBJ1-4, reads EADIYQTPRYLVIGTGKKITLECSQTMGHDKMYWYQQDPGMELHLIHYSYGVNSTEKGDLSSESTVSRIRTEHFPLTLESARPSHTSQYLCASSGWTGAEGKLFFGSGTQLSVL.

This chain links TRBV18 with TRBJ2-2, with 9 bases fitting TRBD1. The CDR3 totals 16 residues. After removal of 0 bases from V and 1 base from J, the junction contained 0 bases not matched to a gene. The V gene's germline CDR1 is KGHSH and CDR2 LQKENI. The CDR3 DNA reads TGTGCCAGCTCACCACCGGGACAGGGGAACACCGGGGAGCTGTTTTTT. Its translation: CASSPPGQGNTGELFF.

V is TRBV29-1 and J is TRBJ1-1; 8 nucleotides align to TRBD1. Germline values: CDR1 SQVTM, CDR2 ANQGSEA. Unmatched junction bases numbered 5, after V lost 2 bases and J lost 3 bases. The CDR3 sequence is 14 residues long. CDR3 bases: TGCAGCGTTGAACGGCAGGGGGCTGACACTGAAGCTTTCTTT. It yields the protein CSVERQGADTEAFF.

The V call is TRBV3-1 (or the pseudogene TRBV3-2), the J call TRBJ2-1, with TRBD1 as a possible D gene (5 bases). The CDR3 sequence is 13 residues long. Trimming cost V 4 bases and J 4 bases, with 8 bases left between them. In germline, CDR1 is LGHDT, CDR2 YNNKEL (reference sequence). CDR3 nucleotides: TGTGCCAGCAGCCCGGACAAATACAATGAGCAGTTCTTC. The encoded protein is CASSPDKYNEQFF.

V and J are TRBV5-4 and TRBJ2-7; possible D gene TRBD1, 5 bases. CDR1 and CDR2 (germline): SGHNT, YYREEE (reference sequence). V was clipped by 5 bases and J by 5 bases, with 11 bases between them. CDR3 length: 12 amino acids. This CDR3 is CASSSGFHEQYF. The CDR3 DNA follows: TGTGCCAGCAGTTCAGGGTTCCACGAGCAGTACTTC.

The chain couples TRBV11-3 to TRBJ2-2, with 8 bases identical to TRBD2. Germline V gives CDR1 SGHNT, CDR2 YENEEA. The V and J ends lost 3 bases and 2 bases, in that order; junction bases with no gene match: 5. The CDR3 has 16 amino acids. CDR3 in amino acids: CASSLEAGVNTGELFF. The CDR3 region has the DNA TGTGCCAGCAGCTTGGAAGCGGGGGTAAACACCGGGGAGCTGTTTTTT.

The chain recombines TRBV4-3 with TRBJ1-6, with 9 positions matching TRBD1. V trimming: 4 bases; J trimming: 1 base; junction bases outside the gene matches: 5. The V gene's germline CDR1 is LGHNA and CDR2 YSLEER. The CDR3 length is 17 residues. The CDR3, as DNA: TGCGCCAGCAGCCTAACGGACAGGGGATCCTATAATTCACCCCTCCACTTT. Its protein is CASSLTDRGSYNSPLHF.

The chain has TRBV30 and TRBJ2-3, with D maybe TRBD2 (5 bases). In germline, CDR1 is GTSNPN, CDR2 SVGIG (reference sequence). This CDR3 has 13 residues. V lost 7 bases to trimming and J lost 8 bases, with 19 bases between them. The DNA for the CDR3 is TGTGCCTTAACCATGGCTTCAGAGGGTACGCAGTATTTT. It codes for CALTMASEGTQYF.

The gene calls are TRBV3-1 (or the pseudogene TRBV3-2) and TRBJ1-2, with D possibly matching TRBD1 (6 bases). Trimming shortened V by 1 base and J by 4 bases, and 19 bases separated the two germline ends. The CDR3 spans 17 residues. Germline V CDR1 and CDR2: LGHDT, YNNKEL (reference sequence). CDR3 in amino acids: CASSQGQTGSITYGYTF. CDR3 nucleotides: TGTGCCAGCAGCCAAGGCCAGACAGGCTCAATAACCTATGGCTACACCTTC.